A single sample is the source of the 4 T cell receptor beta chains below, sequenced in a study of cytomegalovirus exposure and HLA in healthy donors. It was with 60 Vbeta and 13 Jbeta primers that the PCR ran. Here immunoSEQ multiplex PCR was the method, and the copy in TCRdb shows in-frame clones only, minus some. The sample shows under 250,000 clones, approximately 85% of them seen only once. Sample: PBMCs. The source of these receptors is a woman aged 50 to 60 in good health and CMV-seronegative.

This chain joins TRBV19 and TRBJ2-1; TRBD2 aligns across 12 bases. Losses at the gene ends were 10 bases for V and 4 bases for J; bases not matched to a gene: 11. There are 16 residues in the CDR3. Germline CDR1 reads LNHDA; CDR2 reads SQIVND (reference sequence). The CDR3 bases are TGTGCCACTTCTAGCGGGAGGGCAGGGAGTTACAATGAGCAGTTCTTC. Residues: CATSSGRAGSYNEQFF.

The V and J genes are TRBV5-1 and TRBJ1-3, with D unresolved. This CDR3 has 15 residues. CDR1 is SGHRS, CDR2 YFSETQ, per germline. Trimming stripped 1 base from V and 0 bases from J, with 8 bases between. CDR3 sequence reads: CASSLSADSGNTIYF. CDR3 DNA: TGCGCCAGCAGCTTGTCAGCGGACTCTGGAAACACCATATATTTT.

The rearrangement links TRBV5-8 to TRBJ2-1; weak D call: TRBD1 (5 bases). With 0 bases removed from V and 5 bases from J, the gap between germline ends came to 6 bases. From germline, CDR1 is SGHTS and CDR2 YDEGEE. The CDR3 sequence is 13 residues long. The CDR3 loop is CASSLGRDNEQFF. The CDR3, as DNA: TGTGCCAGCAGCTTGGGCAGGGACAATGAGCAGTTCTTC.

The rearrangement links TRBV6-1 to TRBJ2-7, with 9 bases lining up with TRBD2. Germline V gene sequence: CDR1 MNHNS, CDR2 SASEGT. The CDR3 has 14 residues. With V trimmed by 8 bases and J by 0 bases, 5 bases remained unmatched. In DNA form, the CDR3 reads TGTGCCAGCGGAAATAGCGGGAGCTCCTACGAGCAGTACTTC. This encodes CASGNSGSSYEQYF.